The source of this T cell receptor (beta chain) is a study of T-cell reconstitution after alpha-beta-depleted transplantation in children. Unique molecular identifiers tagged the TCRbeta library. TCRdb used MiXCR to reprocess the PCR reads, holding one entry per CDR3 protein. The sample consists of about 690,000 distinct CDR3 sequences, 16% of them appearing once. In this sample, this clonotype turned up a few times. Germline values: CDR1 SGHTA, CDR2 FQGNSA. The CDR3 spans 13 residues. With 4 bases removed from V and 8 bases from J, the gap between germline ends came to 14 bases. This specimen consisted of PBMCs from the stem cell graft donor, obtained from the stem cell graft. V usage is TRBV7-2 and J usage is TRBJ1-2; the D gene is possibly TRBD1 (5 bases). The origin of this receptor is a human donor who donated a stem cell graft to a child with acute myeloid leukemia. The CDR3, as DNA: TGTGCCAGCAGCTCCGCCAGGGCGGAGGGCTACACCTTC. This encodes CASSSARAEGYTF. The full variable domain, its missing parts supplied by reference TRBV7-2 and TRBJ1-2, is GAGVSQSPSNKVTEKGKDVELRCDPISGHTALYWYRQSLGQGLEFLIYFQGNSAPDKSGLPSDRFSAERTGGSVSTLTIQRTQQEDSAVYLCASSSARAEGYTFGSGTRLTVV.